A selection of T cell receptor beta chains follows, all from one sample in a study of blood T cells in healthy people across ages. MiXCR was run by TCRdb on the 5' RACE reads, yielding one entry per CDR3 protein. The sample includes 1.5 million to 2 million distinct CDR3 sequences, about 28% of them seen just once. Sequenced material: blood. These receptors were collected from a woman between 25 and 40 years old in good health. The CDR3 runs from the conserved cysteine through the conserved F or W. The order of the fields is V gene, D gene, J gene, clone size, CDR3 protein, CDR3 DNA. The D gene is left open where the match is weak. Size values are once, few and many counts, or a class for expanded clones, and some rows have none.

V: TRBV6-6; D: TRBD1; J: TRBJ1-6; size: -; CDR3: CASTPPGQNNSPLHF; DNA: TGTGCCAGCACGCCTCCGGGACAGAATAATTCACCCCTCCACTTT
V: TRBV2; D: -; J: TRBJ2-5; size: -; CDR3: CASRRPGPQETQYF; DNA: TGTGCCAGCAGGCGACCGGGACCTCAAGAGACCCAGTACTTC
V: TRBV29-1; D: TRBD2; J: TRBJ2-7; size: -; CDR3: CSFLGRGSSYEQYF; DNA: TGCAGCTTTTTGGGGCGGGGGAGCTCCTACGAGCAGTACTTC
V: TRBV5-1; D: TRBD2; J: TRBJ2-7; size: many; CDR3: CASRLAGAYEQYF; DNA: TGTGCCAGCAGGCTAGCGGGGGCCTACGAGCAGTACTTC
V: TRBV12-3/TRBV12-4; D: -; J: TRBJ2-7; size: -; CDR3: CASSGSNSYEQYF; DNA: TGTGCCAGCTCCGGGTCCAACTCCTACGAGCAGTACTTC
V: TRBV18; D: -; J: TRBJ2-3; size: few; CDR3: CASSPSSGPDTQYF; DNA: TGTGCCAGCTCACCATCCTCCGGGCCAGATACGCAGTATTTT
V: TRBV5-1; D: -; J: TRBJ1-1; size: -; CDR3: CASSPNWDAGTEAFF; DNA: TGCGCCAGCAGCCCAAATTGGGACGCGGGAACTGAAGCTTTCTTT
V: TRBV28; D: -; J: TRBJ2-1; size: many; CDR3: CASSLRSFEQFF; DNA: TGTGCCAGCAGTTTAAGGTCGTTCGAGCAGTTCTTC
V: TRBV12-3/TRBV12-4; D: -; J: TRBJ1-1; size: few; CDR3: CASRKHGGVGTEAFF; DNA: TGTGCCAGCAGGAAACATGGTGGGGTAGGAACTGAAGCTTTCTTT
V: TRBV20-1; D: -; J: TRBJ1-5; size: few; CDR3: CSATGRENQPQHF; DNA: TGCAGTGCTACGGGACGGGAAAATCAGCCCCAGCATTTT
V: TRBV5-1; D: -; J: TRBJ2-5; size: -; CDR3: CASSLRSRETQYF; DNA: TGCGCCAGCAGCTTGCGTAGCCGGGAGACCCAGTACTTC
V: TRBV18; D: TRBD1; J: TRBJ2-7; size: many; CDR3: CASSPGQGASYEQYF; DNA: TGTGCCAGCAGTCCGGGTCAGGGGGCGAGTTACGAGCAGTACTTC
V: TRBV18; D: TRBD1; J: TRBJ2-1; size: -; CDR3: CASSPEQGSPHVEQFF; DNA: TGTGCCAGCTCACCGGAACAGGGGTCCCCTCATGTCGAGCAGTTCTTC
V: TRBV19; D: -; J: TRBJ2-4; size: -; CDR3: CASSISAGGIAENIQYF; DNA: TGTGCCAGTAGTATATCGGCCGGGGGCATCGCCGAAAACATTCAGTACTTC
V: TRBV7-2; D: -; J: TRBJ2-6; size: many; CDR3: CASSLVPLTGANVLTF; DNA: TGTGCCAGCAGCTTAGTTCCCCTGACTGGGGCCAACGTCCTGACTTTC
V: TRBV28; D: -; J: TRBJ2-1; size: -; CDR3: CASSSPFAGSYNEQFF; DNA: TGTGCCAGCAGTTCCCCGTTCGCAGGCTCCTACAATGAGCAGTTCTTC
V: TRBV7-2; D: TRBD2; J: TRBJ2-1; size: -; CDR3: CASSTTGLAIDKQFF; DNA: TGTGCCAGCAGCACCACGGGACTAGCGATCGATAAGCAGTTCTTC
V: TRBV27; D: -; J: TRBJ2-2; size: -; CDR3: CASSLSAGTNRAAVPGELFF; DNA: TGTGCCAGCAGTTTATCGGCGGGGACCAACAGGGCAGCGGTACCCGGGGAGCTGTTTTTT
V: TRBV9; D: -; J: TRBJ2-3; size: once; CDR3: CASSVDVTPMIGTQYF; DNA: TGTGCCAGCAGCGTAGATGTGACTCCCATGATCGGTACGCAGTATTTT
V: TRBV7-9; D: TRBD1; J: TRBJ2-7; size: many; CDR3: CASSTGAYEQYF; DNA: TGTGCCAGCAGCACAGGGGCCTACGAGCAGTACTTC
V: TRBV6-2/TRBV6-3; D: -; J: TRBJ2-1; size: few; CDR3: CASSKSGWESSYNEQFF; DNA: TGTGCCAGCAGTAAGAGCGGTTGGGAAAGCTCCTACAATGAGCAGTTCTTC
V: TRBV6-1; D: TRBD1; J: TRBJ1-2; size: -; CDR3: CASRQQPGQGYGYTF; DNA: TGTGCCAGCAGACAACAGCCGGGACAGGGATATGGCTACACCTTC
V: TRBV7-2; D: TRBD2; J: TRBJ2-3; size: -; CDR3: CASSSRTSVTDTQYF; DNA: TGTGCCAGCAGCTCCAGGACTAGCGTCACAGATACGCAGTATTTT
V: TRBV29-1; D: TRBD2; J: TRBJ2-7; size: few; CDR3: CSVSVLAGEQYF; DNA: TGCAGCGTCAGTGTCCTAGCGGGAGAGCAGTACTTC
V: TRBV29-1; D: -; J: TRBJ1-2; size: -; CDR3: CSVEWPERYGYTF; DNA: TGCAGCGTTGAGTGGCCCGAGCGCTATGGCTACACCTTC
V: TRBV28; D: TRBD2; J: TRBJ2-5; size: few; CDR3: CASSPWEGYPETQYF; DNA: TGTGCCAGCAGTCCCTGGGAGGGATATCCGGAGACCCAGTACTTC
V: TRBV5-1; D: -; J: TRBJ1-4; size: -; CDR3: CASRRDIATNEKLFF; DNA: TGCGCCAGCAGGAGAGACATTGCAACTAATGAAAAACTGTTTTTT
V: TRBV12-3/TRBV12-4; D: -; J: TRBJ2-1; size: few; CDR3: CASSQTSGYSYNEQFF; DNA: TGTGCCAGCAGCCAAACTTCAGGGTACTCCTACAATGAGCAGTTCTTC
V: TRBV11-2; D: TRBD2; J: TRBJ2-1; size: -; CDR3: CASSGPGTTDEQFF; DNA: TGTGCCAGCAGCGGGCCAGGGACTACGGATGAGCAGTTCTTC
V: TRBV5-1; D: -; J: TRBJ2-7; size: -; CDR3: CASSSSPAGLYEQYF; DNA: TGCGCCAGCAGCTCTTCTCCAGCGGGCCTCTACGAGCAGTACTTC
V: TRBV29-1; D: -; J: TRBJ2-5; size: few; CDR3: CSVVGRVERETQYF; DNA: TGCAGCGTTGTCGGCAGGGTGGAACGAGAGACCCAGTACTTC
V: TRBV19; D: -; J: TRBJ2-3; size: -; CDR3: CASSIEGVSTDTQYF; DNA: TGTGCCAGTAGCATAGAGGGGGTAAGCACAGATACGCAGTATTTT
V: TRBV2; D: -; J: TRBJ2-1; size: -; CDR3: CASSGTPLNEQFF; DNA: TGTGCCAGTTCGGGGACTCCTCTCAATGAGCAGTTCTTC
V: TRBV4-3; D: TRBD2; J: TRBJ2-5; size: -; CDR3: CASSLNPTGTSGETQYF; DNA: TGCGCCAGCAGCCTCAACCCTACCGGGACTAGCGGAGAGACCCAGTACTTC
V: TRBV5-6; D: -; J: TRBJ2-5; size: -; CDR3: CASSLTDYGQYF; DNA: TGTGCCAGCAGCTTGACAGACTACGGGCAGTACTTC
V: TRBV10-1; D: TRBD1; J: TRBJ2-2; size: once; CDR3: CASSRGQGSGELFF; DNA: TGCGCCAGCAGTCGCGGACAGGGATCCGGGGAGCTGTTTTTT